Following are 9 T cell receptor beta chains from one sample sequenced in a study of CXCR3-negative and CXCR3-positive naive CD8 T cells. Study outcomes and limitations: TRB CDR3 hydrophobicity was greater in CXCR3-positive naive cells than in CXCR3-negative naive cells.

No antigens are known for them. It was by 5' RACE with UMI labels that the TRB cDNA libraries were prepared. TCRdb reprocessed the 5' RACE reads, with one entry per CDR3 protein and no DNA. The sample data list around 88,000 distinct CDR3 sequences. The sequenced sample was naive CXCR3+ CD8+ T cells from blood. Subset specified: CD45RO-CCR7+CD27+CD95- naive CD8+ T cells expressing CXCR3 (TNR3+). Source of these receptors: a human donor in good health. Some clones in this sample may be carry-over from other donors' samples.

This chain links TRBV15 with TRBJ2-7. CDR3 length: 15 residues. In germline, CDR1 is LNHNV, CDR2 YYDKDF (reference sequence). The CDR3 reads CATSRDHSAAYEQYF. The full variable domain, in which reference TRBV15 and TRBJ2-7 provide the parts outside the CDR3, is DAMVIQNPRYQVTQFGKPVTLSCSQTLNHNVMYWYQQKSSQAPKLLFHYYDKDFNNEADTPDNFQSRRPNTSFCFLDIRSPGLGDTAMYLCATSRDHSAAYEQYFGPGTRLTVT.

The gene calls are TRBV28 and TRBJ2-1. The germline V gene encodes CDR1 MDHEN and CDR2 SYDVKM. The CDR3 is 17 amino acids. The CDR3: CASSLSLTPSSYNEQFF. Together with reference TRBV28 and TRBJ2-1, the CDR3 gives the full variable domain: DVKVTQSSRYLVKRTGEKVFLECVQDMDHENMFWYRQDPGLGLRLIYFSYDVKMKEKGDIPEGYSVSREKKERFSLILESASTNQTSMYLCASSLSLTPSSYNEQFFGPGTRLTVL.

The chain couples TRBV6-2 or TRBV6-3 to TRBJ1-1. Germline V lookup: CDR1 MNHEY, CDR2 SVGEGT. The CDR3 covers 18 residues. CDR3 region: CASSYSGMENLWNTEALF.

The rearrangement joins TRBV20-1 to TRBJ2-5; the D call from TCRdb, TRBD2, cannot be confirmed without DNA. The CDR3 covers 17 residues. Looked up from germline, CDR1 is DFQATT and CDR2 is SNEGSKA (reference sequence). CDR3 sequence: CSARGLAGGLDWETQYF.

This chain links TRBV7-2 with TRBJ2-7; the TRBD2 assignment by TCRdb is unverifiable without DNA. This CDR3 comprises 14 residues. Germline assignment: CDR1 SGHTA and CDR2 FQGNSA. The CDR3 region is CASSQDSLPYEQYF.

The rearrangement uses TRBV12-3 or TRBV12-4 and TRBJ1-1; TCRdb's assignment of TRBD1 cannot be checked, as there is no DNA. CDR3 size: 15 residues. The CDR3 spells CASTLTGGLNTEAFF.

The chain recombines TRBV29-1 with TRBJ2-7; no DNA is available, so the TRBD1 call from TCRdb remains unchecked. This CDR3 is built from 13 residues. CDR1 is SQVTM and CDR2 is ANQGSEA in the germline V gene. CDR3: CSVDDRGRNDQYF.

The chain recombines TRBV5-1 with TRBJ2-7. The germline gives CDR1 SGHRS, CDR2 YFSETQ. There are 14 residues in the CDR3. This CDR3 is CASSSAAGTYEQYF.

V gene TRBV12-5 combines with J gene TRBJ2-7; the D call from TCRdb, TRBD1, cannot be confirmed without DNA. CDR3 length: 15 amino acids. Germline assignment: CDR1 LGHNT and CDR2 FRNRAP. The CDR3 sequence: CASGADRVSWVEQYF.